This T cell receptor (beta chain) was profiled in a study of Ad26.COV2.S vaccination and SARS-CoV-2 variants. Findings of the study overall: Relative to placebo recipients, vaccine recipients exhibited elevated spike-specific TCR breadth. Total T cell responses, in the TCR breadth and depth analyses, may have been underestimated.

A word on this clone: The antigen is undetermined.

The assay was immunoSEQ multiplex PCR, and TCRdb's table has in-frame clones only and misses some. The top ten hold around 4.2% of the sample, which has roughly 400,000 clones, roughly 91% seen once. The treatment is: 15 to 20 received Ad26.COV2.S at low or high dose, single or two shots; roughly five received placebo; per-sample allocation not given. The study sampled participants on day 63 after the first vaccine or placebo injection. An adult of 18-55 years in Boston served as donor. This sample comprised peripheral blood, obtained in a trial of Ad26.COV2.S vaccine versus placebo. This clonotype was obtained from a person between 18 and 59 years old who received the Ad26.COV2.S COVID-19 vaccine or a placebo.

The CDR3 is CASSQIPSGKDSPLHF. CDR3 coding DNA: TGTGCCAGCAGCCAAATCCCGTCCGGGAAAGATTCACCCCTCCACTTT. The V and J genes are TRBV3-1 (or the pseudogene TRBV3-2) and TRBJ1-6; D not resolved. The germline gives CDR1 LGHDT, CDR2 YNNKEL (reference sequence). Between the trimmed V and J ends, which lost 2 bases and 8 bases, there was a span of 16 bases. This CDR3 spans 16 amino acids.